The 28 T cell receptor beta chains below come from one sample, sequenced in a study of blood T cell repertoires in COVID-19 (dated by TCRdb to the early 2020s). Library preparation used the immunoSEQ multiplex PCR assay. Held by TCRdb, this immuneACCESS table contains in-frame sequences only and omits some clones. Under half of the omission traces to an unresolved V gene where checked; the cause of the rest is unknown. In all, the sample holds about 220,000 clones, and 80% to 85% of those were seen once. The ten largest clones represent 5.1% of the sample. The sample consisted of peripheral blood. These receptors were taken from a woman aged 55-75 years who had recovered from COVID-19.

The chain uses TRBV10-3 and TRBJ2-6; D gene uncertain. Germline CDR1 is ENHRY and CDR2 is SYGVKD. The CDR3 contains 16 residues. V was cut by 0 bases and J by 4 bases, with 10 bases left in between. The CDR3 DNA follows: TGTGCCATCAGTGAGTCGACTGCCGCAGGGGCCAACGTCCTGACTTTC. Translation: CAISESTAAGANVLTF.

J is TRBJ2-3 and V is TRBV4-3; 12 bases align to TRBD2. Looked up from germline, CDR1 is LGHNA and CDR2 is YSLEER. The ends lost 0 bases at V and 7 bases at J; junction bases unmatched: 11. The CDR3 has 18 residues. CDR3 in DNA: TGCGCCAGCAGCCAAGAACTAGCGGGGGGCCCATTCCCCTATACGCAGTATTTT. This translates into CASSQELAGGPFPYTQYF.

V gene TRBV5-1 combines with J gene TRBJ1-3, with D unclear. The germline V gene encodes CDR1 SGHRS and CDR2 YFSETQ. V lost 1 base, J lost 0 bases, and 11 bases lay in between. This CDR3 comprises 16 residues. The CDR3 nucleotides read TGCGCCAGCAGCTTGTCGCCCGGCGGCTCTGGAAACACCATATATTTT. It encodes CASSLSPGGSGNTIYF.

The chain employs TRBV19 and TRBJ2-3; 12 nucleotides agree with TRBD2. V trimming: 10 bases; J trimming: 3 bases; junction bases outside the gene matches: 8. Germline lookup yields CDR1 LNHDA and CDR2 SQIVND (reference sequence). CDR3 length: 15 amino acids. This CDR3 reads CATSLAGGRTDTQYF. DNA of the CDR3: TGTGCCACCAGTCTAGCGGGGGGGAGGACAGATACGCAGTATTTT.

V and J are TRBV9 and TRBJ1-2, with 7 positions matching TRBD1. The V and J ends lost 4 bases and 6 bases, in that order; junction bases with no gene match: 6. This CDR3 contains 13 residues. Germline assignment: CDR1 SGDLS and CDR2 YYNGEE. CDR3 DNA: TGTGCCAGCAGCCGAGACAGGGAGGATGGCTACACCTTC. Protein sequence: CASSRDREDGYTF.

The CDR3 DNA is TGTGCCAGCAGTCTGGACAGGGGTCTGGAGACCATATATTTT. This sequence encodes CASSLDRGLETIYF. V is TRBV2 and J is TRBJ1-3; 9 bases are shared with TRBD1. From germline, CDR1 is SNHLY and CDR2 FYNNEI. The CDR3 loop spans 14 amino acids. V trimming: 5 bases; J trimming: 10 bases; junction bases outside the gene matches: 9.

The rearrangement links TRBV9 to TRBJ1-1, with TRBD1 identical over 8 bases. The germline V gene has CDR1 SGDLS and CDR2 YYNGEE. This CDR3 contains 15 residues. V lost 2 bases and J lost 5; bases outside the gene matches: 8. CDR3 nucleotides: TGTGCCAGCAGCGTGGCCGGACAGGGTAGGACTGAAGCTTTCTTT. Its protein product is CASSVAGQGRTEAFF.

The genes are TRBV4-1 and TRBJ1-2; D is uncertain. Trimming removed 1 base at V and 7 bases at J, with 16 bases between. The CDR3 totals 15 residues. Germline loops: CDR1 MGHRA, CDR2 YSYEKL. The chain's CDR3 is CASSQVGRVEGGYTF. The CDR3 DNA is TGCGCCAGCAGCCAAGTAGGGAGGGTCGAGGGTGGCTACACCTTC.

The chain employs TRBV5-6 and TRBJ1-2; the D is unclear. CDR3 size: 16 residues. V was clipped by 4 bases and J by 0 bases, with 16 bases between them. CDR1 and CDR2 from the germline V gene are SGHDT and YYEEEE. CDR3 coding DNA: TGTGCCAGCAGCCGAGCGTCTGATTTAGCTAACTATGGCTACACCTTC. It specifies CASSRASDLANYGYTF. Full variable domain (remainder filled in from reference TRBV5-6 and TRBJ1-2): DAGVTQSPTHLIKTRGQQVTLRCSPKSGHDTVSWYQQALGQGPQFIFQYYEEEERQRGNFPDRFSGHQFPNYSSELNVNALLLGDSALYLCASSRASDLANYGYTFGSGTRLTVV.

Here the CDR3 reads CASSTSGVDTEAFF. In nucleotides, the CDR3 is TGTGCCAGCAGCACCTCAGGGGTTGACACTGAAGCTTTCTTT. The chain employs TRBV7-2 and TRBJ1-1, with D possibly being TRBD1 (6 bases). The CDR3 totals 14 residues. Germline V gene lookup returns CDR1 SGHTA and CDR2 FQGNSA. V was shortened by 5 bases and J by 3 bases, with 13 bases between the two germline ends.

V and J are TRBV7-3 and TRBJ1-6, with a tentative D call TRBD1 (5 bases). The ends were cut back, 4 bases at V and 0 bases at J, with 22 bases in the middle. The CDR3 consists of 20 residues. Looked up from germline, CDR1 is SGHTA and CDR2 is FQGTGA. The CDR3 DNA sequence: TGTGCCAGCAGCTCTCCACCCGGGCAGGGCATTTTCTCCTATAATTCACCCCTCCACTTT. It encodes CASSSPPGQGIFSYNSPLHF.

In its sample, this clone was seen once. This chain connects TRBV30 to TRBJ1-5; no firm D call. Germline CDR1 GTSNPN, CDR2 SVGIG (reference sequence). The CDR3 sequence is 13 residues long. V was trimmed by 2 bases and J by 11 bases, leaving 16 bases between them. CDR3: CAWSFAAERAQHF. The CDR3 bases are TGTGCCTGGAGTTTCGCGGCGGAGAGGGCCCAGCATTTT. The full variable domain, with the rest looked up from reference TRBV30 and TRBJ1-5, is SQTIHQWPATLVQPVGSPLSLECTVEGTSNPNLYWYRQAAGRGLQLLFYSVGIGQISSEVPQNLSASRPQDRQFILSSKKLLLSDSGFYLCAWSFAAERAQHFGDGTRLSIL.

This clone came up a few times. This chain joins TRBV5-1 and TRBJ2-7; 8 nucleotides line up with TRBD1. The germline V gene encodes CDR1 SGHRS and CDR2 YFSETQ. CDR3 size: 15 residues. With 4 bases clipped from V and 6 bases from J, the junction kept 12 bases outside the gene matches. CDR3 loop: CASSPGTGGYAEQYF. CDR3 sequence (DNA): TGCGCCAGCAGCCCTGGGACAGGAGGGTATGCCGAGCAGTACTTC. Filled out from reference TRBV5-1 and TRBJ2-7, the complete variable domain reads KAGVTQTPRYLIKTRGQQVTLSCSPISGHRSVSWYQQTPGQGLQFLFEYFSETQRNKGNFPGRFSGRQFSNSRSEMNVSTLELGDSALYLCASSPGTGGYAEQYFGPGTRLTVT.

This chain joins TRBV30 and TRBJ1-3; the D is unclear. The CDR3 has 14 residues. Trimming left V 1 base short and J 0 bases short, with 7 bases between. Germline V gene sequence: CDR1 GTSNPN, CDR2 SVGIG (reference sequence). CDR3 nucleotides: TGTGCCTGGAGTGAACTGGTCTCTGGAAACACCATATATTTT. Amino acids: CAWSELVSGNTIYF.

The CDR3 loop is CASSYEGQMNTEAFF. CDR3 DNA: TGTGCCAGCAGTTACGAGGGCCAGATGAACACTGAAGCTTTCTTT. J is TRBJ1-1 and V is TRBV6-2 or TRBV6-3; D ambiguous. Germline CDR1 reads MNHEY; CDR2 reads SVGEGT. V was trimmed by 2 bases and J by 0 bases, leaving 10 bases between them. The CDR3 has 15 residues.

The gene calls are TRBV18 and TRBJ2-5; the D gene is possibly TRBD2 (5 bases). The germline V gene has CDR1 KGHSH and CDR2 LQKENI. The CDR3 covers 13 residues. The V end lost 6 bases, the J end lost 4 bases, and 12 bases lay between the germline ends. CDR3 nucleotides: TGTGCCAGCTCCGAGGAGGTTCCAGAGACCCAGTACTTC. The encoded protein is CASSEEVPETQYF. The full variable domain, rest sourced from reference TRBV18 and TRBJ2-5, is NAGVMQNPRHLVRRRGQEARLRCSPMKGHSHVYWYRQLPEEGLKFMVYLQKENIIDESGMPKERFSAEFPKEGPSILRIQQVVRGDSAAYFCASSEEVPETQYFGPGTRLLVL.

The rearrangement joins TRBV27 to TRBJ2-2, with 8 bases aligning to TRBD1. Germline V lookup: CDR1 MNHEY, CDR2 SMNVEV (reference sequence). The CDR3 is 15 amino acids. After removal of 7 bases from V and 4 bases from J, the junction contained 8 bases not matched to a gene. CDR3 sequence reads: CASNEQGTGTGELFF. The CDR3 DNA reads TGTGCCAGCAACGAACAGGGGACAGGCACCGGGGAGCTGTTTTTT.

The chain carries TRBV10-3 and TRBJ2-5, with TRBD2 matching over 8 bases. Germline loops: CDR1 ENHRY, CDR2 SYGVKD. The CDR3 is 14 residues long. The V gene end was trimmed by 2 bases and the J gene end by 5 bases; junction bases not matched to a gene: 4. CDR3 loop: CAISEGSGVETQYF. DNA of the CDR3: TGTGCCATCAGTGAGGGTAGCGGGGTTGAGACCCAGTACTTC.

V usage is TRBV3-1 (or the pseudogene TRBV3-2) and J usage is TRBJ2-7, with TRBD2 matching over 10 bases. Germline V gives CDR1 LGHDT, CDR2 YNNKEL (reference sequence). V lost 2 bases and J lost 7; bases outside the gene matches: 8. CDR3 length: 15 residues. The CDR3 nucleotides read TGTGCCAGCAGCCAAAGGAGCGGGGGGGCTAGTGAGCAGTACTTC. This translates into CASSQRSGGASEQYF.

V and J are TRBV10-1 and TRBJ1-4, with D possibly TRBD1 on 6 matching bases. The germline V gene encodes CDR1 WNHNN and CDR2 SYGVQD (reference sequence). The CDR3 covers 18 residues. V was shortened by 10 bases and J by 7 bases, with 31 bases between the two germline ends. The CDR3 loop reads CATTNDRFLGSVCEKLFF. CDR3 nucleotides: TGCGCCACCACTAACGACAGGTTCCTTGGCAGTGTGTGTGAAAAACTGTTTTTT.

This rearrangement joins TRBV21-1 to TRBJ2-3; the table's D gene call, TRBD2, was not cross checked with the DNA. TRBV21-1 is flagged as a pseudogene. The CDR3 has 23 amino acids. CDR3 bases: TGTGCCAGCAGCAAAGACCCTACCGACAGGGCTCGGACTAGCGGGGGGGCTTCCGATACGCAGTATTTT. Translation gives CASSKDPTDRARTSGGASDTQYF.

The chain recombines TRBV30 with TRBJ2-2, with 8 bases matching TRBD2. CDR3 size: 15 residues. Trimming took 0 bases from V and 4 from J; bases not matched to a gene: 4. Germline values: CDR1 GTSNPN, CDR2 SVGIG (reference sequence). In nucleotides, the CDR3 is TGTGCCTGGAGTGTACGGGGGGGTGTCACCGGGGAGCTGTTTTTT. It encodes CAWSVRGGVTGELFF. Variable domain in full (rest from reference TRBV30 and TRBJ2-2): SQTIHQWPATLVQPVGSPLSLECTVEGTSNPNLYWYRQAAGRGLQLLFYSVGIGQISSEVPQNLSASRPQDRQFILSSKKLLLSDSGFYLCAWSVRGGVTGELFFGEGSRLTVL.

The chain is built from TRBV7-9 and TRBJ2-5; D gene unclear. Germline CDR1 reads SEHNR; CDR2 reads FQNEAQ (reference sequence). The CDR3 sequence is 15 residues long. V was clipped by 8 bases and J by 2 bases, with 18 bases between them. CDR3 amino acids: CASGLALFSQETQYF. The CDR3 DNA reads TGTGCCAGCGGTTTAGCACTCTTTTCACAAGAGACCCAGTACTTC.

A note on this clone: The junction differs from germline at one of its ends, possibly a read error. The chain recombines TRBV7-7 with TRBJ1-3; no definite D call. Germline-derived CDR1 and CDR2 are SSHAT and FNYEAQ (reference sequence). The CDR3 has 17 amino acids. The CDR3 DNA reads as TGTGCTAGCAGCTTTATGGGCAGCCATCGCTCTGGAAACACCATATATTTT. This encodes CASSFMGSHRSGNTIYF.

The chain uses TRBV6-9 and TRBJ1-1; D not resolved. V was shortened by 7 bases and J by 1 base, with 7 bases between the two germline ends. The germline gives CDR1 MNHGY, CDR2 SVAAGI. The CDR3 runs 12 residues. The chain's CDR3 is CASMGRNTEAFF. CDR3 coding DNA: TGTGCCAGCATGGGCAGGAACACTGAAGCTTTCTTT.

The chain uses TRBV4-1 and TRBJ1-3, with 8 bases lining up with TRBD1. This CDR3 contains 15 residues. V was pared by 3 bases and J by 4 bases, with 5 bases of the junction left unmatched. CDR1 MGHRA and CDR2 YSYEKL come from the germline V gene. The CDR3 coding sequence is TGCGCCAGCAGCCACCAACAGGGGGGAGGAAACACCATATATTTT. Amino acids: CASSHQQGGGNTIYF.

The table lists this clone with a few counts. The rearrangement joins TRBV1 to TRBJ2-1; TRBD2, the table's D call, was not compared with the DNA. TRBV1 is a pseudogene segment. This CDR3 contains 16 residues. CDR3 DNA: TGCACCAGCAGCCAAGATCCGGGACTAGCTTTCTATGAGCAGTTCTTC. Residues: CTSSQDPGLAFYEQFF.

In its sample, this clone was seen a few times. This chain connects TRBV5-6 to TRBJ2-2, with D possibly matching TRBD1 (5 bases). From germline, CDR1 is SGHDT and CDR2 YYEEEE. Trimming removed 4 bases from V and 7 bases from J, with 14 bases in between. The CDR3 has 14 amino acids. In nucleotides, the CDR3 is TGTGCCAGCAGCAGACTGGACACCCACGGGGAGCTGTTTTTT. Protein product: CASSRLDTHGELFF.